Included here is one T cell receptor (beta chain) sequence, with context. The data originate from a study of blood T cell repertoires in COVID-19. Study context: Donors in the United States, Italy and Spain gave samples during acute or convalescent COVID-19. PBMCs, B-cell-depleted T cells, or T cells provided the cDNA or gDNA that made up the material.

Patients from Seattle were sampled longitudinally, starting during active infection. The ends were cut back, 0 bases at V and 6 bases at J, with 8 bases in the middle. This CDR3 spans 14 amino acids. Germline CDR1 is MGHRA and CDR2 is YSYEKL. Authors' data handling: Quantification of nucleated cells was approximated via reference gene primer amplification. The assay was immunoSEQ multiplex PCR, and TCRdb's table has in-frame clones only and misses some. That table is the source of V, J and clone size, and D and trimming were worked out from the DNA. The sample records fewer than 700,000 clones, less than 90% being singletons.

The TCR comes from a woman aged 45 to 65 with COVID-19, enrolled during active disease. The chain links TRBV4-1 to TRBJ2-2; tentative D call: TRBD1 (5 bases). The sample taken for sequencing was peripheral blood. CDR3 sequence reads: CASSQDRVAGELFF. The CDR3 region has the DNA TGCGCCAGCAGCCAAGACAGGGTGGCCGGGGAGCTGTTTTTT.